These T cell receptor beta chains were read from a single sample in a study of PD-L1 blockade in urothelial cancer. Assay used: immunoSEQ multiplex PCR; TCRdb lists only in-frame clones, some missing. The table includes approximately 34,000 clones, more than 65% detected once. The material sequenced was PBMCs, taken around atezolizumab (anti-PD-L1) treatment. All receptors derive from a man between 60 and 75 years old with urothelial cancer. Both conserved end residues are part of each CDR3. The D gene is left open where the match is weak. Clone size is not always given. Where it is, it says once, few, many or a class for expanded clones.

size	D	V	J	CDR3	DNA
once	-	TRBV7-8	TRBJ2-5	CASSVQGTPQETQYF	TGTGCCAGCAGCGTACAGGGTACCCCCCAAGAGACCCAGTACTTC
-	-	TRBV9	TRBJ1-2	CASSVVPPVEYGYTF	TGTGCCAGCAGCGTAGTCCCACCGGTTGAATATGGCTACACCTTC
-	TRBD1	TRBV18	TRBJ2-1	CASSLQTGTYNEQFF	TGTGCCAGCTCACTTCAGACAGGGACCTACAATGAGCAGTTCTTC
-	TRBD1	TRBV5-4	TRBJ2-3	CASSLDRGHTDTQYF	TGTGCCAGCAGCTTGGACAGGGGGCACACAGATACGCAGTATTTT
few	TRBD1	TRBV2	TRBJ1-5	CASSLQGRSNQPQHF	TGTGCCAGCAGTTTACAGGGGAGGAGCAATCAGCCCCAGCATTTT
-	-	TRBV10-1	TRBJ1-3	CASKDSATSGNTIYF	TGCGCCAGCAAGGACAGCGCGACTTCTGGAAACACCATATATTTT
-	-	TRBV9	TRBJ2-1	CASSYKNEQFF	TGTGCCAGCAGCTATAAAAATGAGCAGTTCTTC
-	TRBD1	TRBV6-5	TRBJ1-1	CASSPRGQPTEAFF	TGTGCCAGCAGCCCAAGGGGACAGCCCACTGAAGCTTTCTTT
-	-	TRBV25-1	TRBJ1-6	CASSESGGYSSPLHF	TGTGCCAGCAGTGAATCGGGAGGGTACAGTTCACCCCTCCACTTT
-	-	TRBV29-1	TRBJ2-1	CSGGRTASSYNEQFF	TGCAGCGGTGGAAGGACAGCGAGCTCCTACAATGAGCAGTTCTTC
-	TRBD2	TRBV2	TRBJ2-5	CASRATSGGKETQYF	TGTGCCAGCAGGGCAACTAGCGGGGGGAAAGAGACCCAGTACTTC
medium-sized	-	TRBV30	TRBJ1-4	CAWSLGTWATNEKLFF	TGTGCCTGGAGTTTAGGGACATGGGCAACTAATGAAAAACTGTTTTTT
-	-	TRBV7-9	TRBJ2-1	CASSLGATLGDEQFF	TGTGCCAGCAGCTTGGGGGCAACGCTAGGGGATGAGCAGTTCTTC
-	TRBD1	TRBV27	TRBJ1-4	CASSEVGGRTGGIELFF	TGTGCCAGCAGCGAAGTCGGCGGGCGTACAGGGGGTATTGAACTGTTTTTT
-	-	TRBV27	TRBJ2-7	CASTSPTGPYEQYF	TGTGCCAGCACAAGTCCCACAGGGCCCTACGAGCAGTACTTC
-	TRBD2	TRBV7-9	TRBJ2-3	CASSPRSSGSGTDTQYF	TGTGCCAGCAGCCCCCGCAGTAGCGGGAGTGGGACAGATACGCAGTATTTT
-	TRBD1	TRBV29-1	TRBJ2-7	CSVSRDRGYEQYF	TGCAGCGTGAGCCGGGACAGGGGTTACGAGCAGTACTTC
-	-	TRBV19	TRBJ2-7	CASSIGDSPYEQYF	TGTGCCAGTAGTATTGGAGACTCACCCTACGAGCAGTACTTC
-	-	TRBV5-1	TRBJ2-4	CASSAATVLAKNIQYF	TGCGCCAGCAGCGCGGCCACTGTCCTAGCCAAAAACATTCAGTACTTC
-	TRBD1	TRBV19	TRBJ1-5	CASSIGDRGAITNQPQHF	TGTGCCAGTAGTATCGGAGACAGGGGGGCGATTACAAATCAGCCCCAGCATTTT
once	-	TRBV15	TRBJ1-1	CATSRDKGFNTEAFF	TGTGCCACCAGCAGAGATAAGGGGTTTAACACTGAAGCTTTCTTT
-	TRBD1	TRBV2	TRBJ2-7	CASTRGQGQAYEQYF	TGTGCCAGCACGAGAGGACAGGGGCAGGCCTACGAGCAGTACTTC
-	TRBD1	TRBV27	TRBJ2-7	CASSPGTGGSYEQYF	TGTGCCAGCAGTCCCGGGACAGGGGGCTCCTACGAGCAGTACTTC
once	-	TRBV19	TRBJ1-5	CASSIRRGSFDYQPQHF	TGTGCCAGTAGTATTAGACGGGGGAGCTTTGATTATCAGCCCCAGCATTTT
-	TRBD2	TRBV7-2	TRBJ2-7	CASRGGLATYEQYF	TGTGCCAGCAGGGGGGGACTAGCTACCTACGAGCAGTACTTC
-	TRBD2	TRBV5-1	TRBJ2-1	CASSYGLAASYNEQFF	TGCGCCAGCAGCTACGGACTAGCCGCATCCTACAATGAGCAGTTCTTC
few	-	TRBV6-6	TRBJ2-7	CASSPRHEQYF	TGTGCCAGCAGTCCTCGTCACGAGCAGTACTTC
once	TRBD1	TRBV6-6	TRBJ1-4	CASRDRDQETNEKLFF	TGTGCCAGCAGAGACAGGGATCAGGAAACTAATGAAAAACTGTTTTTT
-	TRBD1	TRBV5-1	TRBJ1-1	CASRGQGNTEAFF	TGCGCCAGCAGGGGACAGGGTAACACTGAAGCTTTCTTT
-	TRBD1	TRBV18	TRBJ1-4	CASSPPGTGMLSDEKLFF	TGTGCCAGCTCACCCCCTGGGACAGGGATGTTGAGTGATGAAAAACTGTTTTTT
-	TRBD1	TRBV11-3	TRBJ2-7	CASSLRTGASYEQYF	TGTGCCAGCAGCTTAAGGACAGGAGCCTCCTACGAGCAGTACTTC
-	-	TRBV21-1	TRBJ1-1	CASSIPGWGDTEAFF	TGTGCCAGCAGCATACCAGGGTGGGGTGACACTGAAGCTTTCTTT
-	-	TRBV30	TRBJ1-5	CAWSGTNSNQPQHF	TGTGCCTGGAGTGGGACAAATAGCAATCAGCCCCAGCATTTT
once	TRBD1	TRBV11-2	TRBJ1-2	CASRSGQGRIYGYTF	TGTGCCAGCAGGTCGGGACAGGGACGGATCTATGGCTACACCTTC
-	TRBD1	TRBV6-1	TRBJ1-3	CATLPGQVLGNTIYF	TGTGCCACCCTCCCCGGACAGGTCCTAGGAAACACCATATATTTT
-	-	TRBV27	TRBJ2-7	CASSFGIHALTYEQYF	TGTGCCAGCAGTTTCGGGATCCATGCCTTAACCTACGAGCAGTACTTC
-	-	TRBV11-2	TRBJ1-2	CASSPQAGTKGSGYTF	TGTGCCAGCAGCCCCCAAGCCGGGACAAAGGGTTCTGGCTACACCTTC
-	TRBD2	TRBV7-9	TRBJ2-1	CASSLDDGGGPYNEQFF	TGTGCCAGCAGCTTAGATGACGGGGGGGGACCCTACAATGAGCAGTTCTTC
-	TRBD1	TRBV2	TRBJ2-4	CASRGQGVLAKNIQYF	TGTGCCAGCAGGGGGCAGGGGGTCCTAGCCAAAAACATTCAGTACTTC
-	-	TRBV7-2	TRBJ2-7	CASSLDSYGQYF	TGTGCCAGCAGCTTAGATAGTTATGGGCAGTACTTC
-	TRBD2	TRBV4-1	TRBJ2-5	CASSLLAGEGETQYF	TGCGCCAGCAGCCTTCTAGCGGGAGAAGGAGAGACCCAGTACTTC
-	TRBD2	TRBV5-1	TRBJ2-5	CASSLEGSGGPEAQYF	TGCGCCAGCAGCTTGGAGGGTAGCGGGGGCCCCGAGGCCCAGTACTTC
-	TRBD2	TRBV11-2	TRBJ2-5	CASSSVMGLAGGLQETQYF	TGTGCCAGCAGCTCCGTCATGGGACTAGCGGGAGGGCTTCAAGAGACCCAGTACTTC
-	-	TRBV13	TRBJ1-2	CASSLINSNYGYTF	TGTGCCAGCAGCTTAATCAATTCTAACTATGGCTACACCTTC
-	TRBD1	TRBV5-1	TRBJ2-7	CASTKSGTGSYEQYF	TGCGCCAGCACTAAGTCCGGGACAGGGTCCTACGAGCAGTACTTC
-	TRBD2	TRBV5-1	TRBJ2-3	CASSPPGLAGGPVDTQYF	TGCGCCAGCAGCCCGCCGGGACTAGCGGGAGGGCCGGTAGATACGCAGTATTTT